The next 14 T cell receptor beta chains were all read from a single sample in a study of T cell responses to AZD1222 COVID-19 vaccine. Sequencing used immunoSEQ multiplex PCR; TCRdb keeps in-frame clones, though not all of them. This table has approximately 170,000 clones, approximately 92% appearing once. The starting material was peripheral blood, obtained on day 0 of AZD1222 vaccination. The origin of the receptors is an adult in good health.

This clone was observed once. The rearrangement joins TRBV5-4 to TRBJ2-5; the D gene is possibly TRBD1 (6 bases). Trimming removed 0 bases at V and 5 bases at J, with 17 bases between. The CDR3 runs to 16 residues. The V gene's germline CDR1 is SGHNT and CDR2 YYREEE (reference sequence). The CDR3: CASSLAGTSVGETQYF. The DNA for the CDR3 is TGTGCCAGCAGCTTGGCCGGGACATCCGTCGGGGAGACCCAGTACTTC.

The genes are TRBV7-9 and TRBJ1-1; tentative D call: TRBD1 (5 bases). Deletions cut 1 base from V and 4 bases from J, with 13 bases between. The germline gives CDR1 SEHNR, CDR2 FQNEAQ (reference sequence). The CDR3 is 15 residues long. CDR3 coding DNA: TGTGCCAGCAGCTTAGGTCAGGGAACTGCCACTGAAGCTTTCTTT. It codes for CASSLGQGTATEAFF.

This clone has only one observation. The chain is built from TRBV25-1 and TRBJ1-5, with a tentative D call TRBD1 (6 bases). The CDR3 extends over 15 amino acids. Germline V lookup: CDR1 MGHDK, CDR2 SYGVNS. The germline V and J ends were trimmed by 10 bases and 6 bases, with 22 bases remaining between them. The CDR3 sequence: CATSPGRGSGQPQHF. CDR3 DNA: TGTGCCACCTCACCAGGCAGGGGAAGTGGTCAGCCCCAGCATTTT.

This chain joins TRBV19 and TRBJ1-2, with 10 nucleotides matching TRBD1. Looked up from germline, CDR1 is LNHDA and CDR2 is SQIVND (reference sequence). The ends lost 5 bases at V and 6 bases at J; junction bases unmatched: 6. This CDR3 has 14 residues. CDR3 nucleotides: TGTGCCAGTAGTTTGAGACAGGGGGCAGATGGCTACACCTTC. Protein: CASSLRQGADGYTF.

J is TRBJ2-3 and V is TRBV13; D ambiguous. Germline lookup yields CDR1 PRHDT and CDR2 FYEKMQ (reference sequence). Trimming took off 6 bases at V and 0 bases at J, with 10 bases between the two ends. The CDR3 runs 14 residues. This chain's CDR3 is CASRSQQSTDTQYF. CDR3 nucleotide sequence: TGTGCCAGCAGGTCCCAACAAAGCACAGATACGCAGTATTTT.

The chain links TRBV6-5 to TRBJ2-3; no reliable D call. This CDR3 contains 13 residues. Looked up from germline, CDR1 is MNHEY and CDR2 is SVGAGI. V lost 3 bases, J lost 3 bases, and 7 bases lay in between. The CDR3 bases are TGTGCCAGCAGTTATGATATGACAGATACGCAGTATTTT. Protein: CASSYDMTDTQYF.

The genes are TRBV7-2 and TRBJ2-1; D call uncertain. Trimming took 2 bases from V and 12 from J, leaving 14 bases between them. From germline, CDR1 is SGHTA and CDR2 FQGNSA. This CDR3 is 13 amino acids long. CDR3 nucleotide sequence: TGTGCCAGCAGCTTACCTACCAAAGGTGGGCAGTTCTTC. It is translated as CASSLPTKGGQFF.

The J gene is TRBJ1-6, the V gene TRBV9, with unresolved D. V dropped 3 bases and J dropped 4 bases, with 5 bases sitting between them. The CDR3 has 13 amino acids. Germline CDR1 SGDLS, CDR2 YYNGEE. For the CDR3, the DNA is TGTGCCAGCAGCGGAACATATAATTCACCCCTCCACTTT. Amino acid sequence: CASSGTYNSPLHF.

The chain is built from TRBV7-6 and TRBJ2-6, with D maybe TRBD1 (6 bases). The CDR3 sequence is 17 residues long. V shed 1 base and J shed 3 bases, with 13 bases lying between them. The germline V gene has CDR1 SGHVS and CDR2 FNYEAQ. The CDR3 nucleotides read TGTGCCAGCAGCTTAGAGCAGGGGCAGGGTGGGGCCAACGTCCTGACTTTC. Encoded protein: CASSLEQGQGGANVLTF.

The chain links TRBV6-1 to TRBJ2-5; 10 nucleotides match TRBD2. Per germline, CDR1 MNHNS and CDR2 SASEGT. J lost 1 base, V lost 3 bases, and 8 bases had no gene match. The CDR3 extends over 17 amino acids. CDR3: CASSDGRSGGAQETQYF. The CDR3 region has the DNA TGTGCCAGCAGTGACGGTCGGAGCGGGGGGGCCCAAGAGACCCAGTACTTC.

This chain links TRBV11-3 with TRBJ2-3; no reliable D call. V was trimmed by 5 bases and J by 2 bases, leaving 17 bases between them. Germline CDR1 is SGHNT and CDR2 is YENEEA. This CDR3 is built from 16 residues. The CDR3 region has the DNA TGTGCCAGCAGCCGTCGGGTTGGGATCGACACAGATACGCAGTATTTT. It codes for CASSRRVGIDTDTQYF. The whole variable domain, remainder taken from reference TRBV11-3 and TRBJ2-3, is EAGVVQSPRYKIIEKKQPVAFWCNPISGHNTLYWYLQNLGQGPELLIRYENEEAVDDSQLPKDRFSAERLKGVDSTLKIQPAELGDSAVYLCASSRRVGIDTDTQYFGPGTRLTVL.

V gene TRBV25-1 combines with J gene TRBJ2-3; D unclear. Per the germline V gene, CDR1 is MGHDK and CDR2 is SYGVNS. The CDR3 has 15 residues. V shed 5 bases and J shed 2 bases, with 14 bases lying between them. The CDR3: CASSSISLLTDTQYF. The CDR3 DNA sequence: TGTGCCAGCAGTAGTATCTCCTTACTCACAGATACGCAGTATTTT.

The sample holds a few counts of this clone. CDR3 amino acids: CASSQDRANTGELFF. In nucleotides, the CDR3 is TGCGCCAGCAGCCAGGACAGGGCGAACACCGGGGAGCTGTTTTTT. This chain connects TRBV5-1 to TRBJ2-2; TRBD1 matches 8 bases. From germline, CDR1 is SGHRS and CDR2 YFSETQ. The trim removed 4 bases at V and 0 bases at J, leaving 2 bases unmatched. There are 15 residues in the CDR3.

The V gene is TRBV19, the J gene TRBJ2-2; D ambiguous. V was cut by 6 bases and J by 4 bases, with 18 bases left in between. Germline-derived CDR1 and CDR2 are LNHDA and SQIVND (reference sequence). The CDR3 consists of 16 residues. In nucleotides, the CDR3 is TGTGCCAGTAGGGATACACGGCTAACGGGCACCGGGGAGCTGTTTTTT. Its translation: CASRDTRLTGTGELFF.